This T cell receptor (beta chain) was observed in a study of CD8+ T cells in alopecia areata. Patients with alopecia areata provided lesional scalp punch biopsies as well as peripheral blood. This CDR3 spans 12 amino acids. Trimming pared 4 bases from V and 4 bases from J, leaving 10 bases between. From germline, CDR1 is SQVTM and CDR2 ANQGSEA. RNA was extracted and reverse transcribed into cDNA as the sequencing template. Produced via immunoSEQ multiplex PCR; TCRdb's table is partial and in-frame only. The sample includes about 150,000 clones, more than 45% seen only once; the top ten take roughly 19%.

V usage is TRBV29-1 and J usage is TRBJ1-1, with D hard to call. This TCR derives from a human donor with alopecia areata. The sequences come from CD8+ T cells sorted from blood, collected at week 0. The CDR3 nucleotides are TGCAGCGTTGTGGGCTCTGGCACTGAAGCTTTCTTT. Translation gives CSVVGSGTEAFF.